Shown below are 4 T cell receptor beta chains from a single sample sequenced in a study of siplizumab effects on memory and regulatory T cells. Assay used: immunoSEQ multiplex PCR; TCRdb lists only in-frame clones, some missing. The sample shows around 100,000 clones, approximately 91% of them seen only once. Sequenced sample: CD4+ T cells sorted from blood. These receptors were taken from a human donor in good health.

The V call is TRBV11-2, the J call TRBJ1-2; TRBD1 might be the D (5 bases). The V end was cut by 5 bases, the J end by 7 bases, with 11 bases between. CDR3 length equals 12 residues. In germline, CDR1 is SGHAT, CDR2 FQNNGV. The CDR3 spells CASSLTEIGYTF. CDR3 coding DNA: TGTGCCAGCAGCCTGACAGAAATTGGCTACACCTTC.

The CDR3 nucleotides are TGTGCCAGCAGTTACGCACAGGGGATTCGCTATGGCTACACCTTC. Protein: CASSYAQGIRYGYTF. V and J are TRBV6-5 and TRBJ1-2; TRBD1 matches at 7 bases. Losses at the gene ends were 2 bases for V and 4 bases for J; bases not matched to a gene: 7. This CDR3 has 15 residues. From germline, CDR1 is MNHEY and CDR2 SVGAGI.

This clone came up a few times. The J gene is TRBJ2-7, the V gene TRBV18; 10 nucleotides align to TRBD1. The CDR3 sequence is 14 residues long. CDR1 is KGHSH and CDR2 is LQKENI in the germline V gene. The junction had 6 bases not matched to a gene; V was cut back by 4 bases and J by 6 bases. In DNA form, the CDR3 reads TGTGCCAGCTCACGGCGGGACAGGGGAGGCGAGCAGTACTTC. Translated: CASSRRDRGGEQYF. The full variable domain, in which reference TRBV18 and TRBJ2-7 provide the parts outside the CDR3, is NAGVMQNPRHLVRRRGQEARLRCSPMKGHSHVYWYRQLPEEGLKFMVYLQKENIIDESGMPKERFSAEFPKEGPSILRIQQVVRGDSAAYFCASSRRDRGGEQYFGPGTRLTVT.

J is TRBJ2-7 and V is TRBV12-5; D remains unclear. V gave up 0 bases and J gave up 5 bases, with 11 bases separating them. The CDR3 has 14 residues. Germline V gene sequence: CDR1 LGHNT, CDR2 FRNRAP. Here the CDR3 reads CASGLVAQAHEQYF. CDR3 coding DNA: TGTGCTAGTGGTTTGGTAGCCCAGGCCCACGAGCAGTACTTC.